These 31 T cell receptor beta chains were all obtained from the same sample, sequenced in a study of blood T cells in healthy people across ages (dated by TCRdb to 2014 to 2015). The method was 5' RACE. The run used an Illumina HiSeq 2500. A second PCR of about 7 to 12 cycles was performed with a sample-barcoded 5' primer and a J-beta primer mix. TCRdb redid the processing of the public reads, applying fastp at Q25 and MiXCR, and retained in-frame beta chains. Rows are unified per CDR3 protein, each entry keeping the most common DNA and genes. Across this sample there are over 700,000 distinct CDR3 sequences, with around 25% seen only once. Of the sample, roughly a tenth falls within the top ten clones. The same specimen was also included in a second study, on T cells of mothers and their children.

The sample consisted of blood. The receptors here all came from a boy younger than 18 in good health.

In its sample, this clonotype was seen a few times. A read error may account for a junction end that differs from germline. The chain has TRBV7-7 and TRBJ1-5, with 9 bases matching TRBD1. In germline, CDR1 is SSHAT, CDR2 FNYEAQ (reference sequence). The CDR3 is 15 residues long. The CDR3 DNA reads TGTGCTAGCAGCTTGGACAGGGGTTACAATCAGCCCCAGCATTTT. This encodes CASSLDRGYNQPQHF.

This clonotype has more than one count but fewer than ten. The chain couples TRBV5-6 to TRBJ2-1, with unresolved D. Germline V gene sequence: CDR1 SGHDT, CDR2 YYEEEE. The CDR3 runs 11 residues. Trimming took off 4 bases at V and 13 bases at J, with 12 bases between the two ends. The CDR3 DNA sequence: TGTGCCAGCAGCCGTCAAACCCCCCAGTTCTTC. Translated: CASSRQTPQFF.

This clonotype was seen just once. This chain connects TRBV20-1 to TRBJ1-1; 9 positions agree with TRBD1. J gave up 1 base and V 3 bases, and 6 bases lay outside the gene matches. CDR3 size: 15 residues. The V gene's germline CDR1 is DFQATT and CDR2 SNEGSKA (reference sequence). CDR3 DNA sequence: TGCAGTGCTAGGAGTACAGGGGGCTCGAACACTGAAGCTTTCTTT. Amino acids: CSARSTGGSNTEAFF.

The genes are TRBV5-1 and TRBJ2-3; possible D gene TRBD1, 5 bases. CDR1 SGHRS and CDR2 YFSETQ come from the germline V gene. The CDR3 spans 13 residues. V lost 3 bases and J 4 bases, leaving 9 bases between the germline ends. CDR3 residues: CASSSWGPDTQYF. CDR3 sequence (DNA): TGCGCCAGCAGCTCTTGGGGCCCAGATACGCAGTATTTT.

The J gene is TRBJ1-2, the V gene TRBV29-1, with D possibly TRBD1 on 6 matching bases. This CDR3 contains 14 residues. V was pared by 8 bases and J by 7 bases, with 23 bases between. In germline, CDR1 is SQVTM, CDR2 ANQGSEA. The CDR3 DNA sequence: TGCAGCTCCTTAAGCCGGGACAAGGTCGGTGGCTACACCTTC. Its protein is CSSLSRDKVGGYTF. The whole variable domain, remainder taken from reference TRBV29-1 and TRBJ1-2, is SAVISQKPSRDICQRGTSLTIQCQVDSQVTMMFWYRQQPGQSLTLIATANQGSEATYESGFVIDKFPISRPNLTFSTLTVSNMSPEDSSIYLCSSLSRDKVGGYTFGSGTRLTVV.

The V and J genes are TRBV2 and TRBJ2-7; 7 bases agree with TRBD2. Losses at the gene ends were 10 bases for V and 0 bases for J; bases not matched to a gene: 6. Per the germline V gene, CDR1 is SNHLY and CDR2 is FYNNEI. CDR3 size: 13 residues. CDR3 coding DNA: TGTGCCACCGGGGGGATGGTCTCCTACGAGCAGTACTTC. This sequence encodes CATGGMVSYEQYF.

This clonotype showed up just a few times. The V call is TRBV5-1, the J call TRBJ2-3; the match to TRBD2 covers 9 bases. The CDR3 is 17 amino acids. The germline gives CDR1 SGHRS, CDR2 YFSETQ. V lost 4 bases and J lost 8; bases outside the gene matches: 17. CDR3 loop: CASSVNLLAGSPSTQYF. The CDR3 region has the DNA TGCGCCAGCAGCGTCAACTTACTAGCGGGCTCCCCGTCTACGCAGTATTTT.

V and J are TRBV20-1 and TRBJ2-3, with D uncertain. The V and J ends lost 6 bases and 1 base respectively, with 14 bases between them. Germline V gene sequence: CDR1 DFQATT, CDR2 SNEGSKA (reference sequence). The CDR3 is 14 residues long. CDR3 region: CSAPSSWGTDTQYF. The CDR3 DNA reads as TGCAGTGCCCCAAGCAGCTGGGGCACAGATACGCAGTATTTT.

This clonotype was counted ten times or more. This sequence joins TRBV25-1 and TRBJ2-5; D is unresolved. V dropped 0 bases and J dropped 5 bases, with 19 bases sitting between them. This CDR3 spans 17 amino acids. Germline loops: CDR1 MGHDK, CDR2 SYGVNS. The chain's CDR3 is CASSEYTPGRGWETQYF. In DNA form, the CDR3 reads TGTGCCAGCAGTGAATACACCCCCGGGCGAGGTTGGGAGACCCAGTACTTC.

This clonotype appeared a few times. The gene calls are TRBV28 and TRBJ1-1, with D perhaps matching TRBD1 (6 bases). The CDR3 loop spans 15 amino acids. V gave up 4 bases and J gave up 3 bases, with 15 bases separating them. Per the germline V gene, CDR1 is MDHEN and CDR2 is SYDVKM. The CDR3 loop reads CASSYLGARDTEAFF. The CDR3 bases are TGTGCCAGCAGTTATCTGGGGGCGCGGGACACTGAAGCTTTCTTT.

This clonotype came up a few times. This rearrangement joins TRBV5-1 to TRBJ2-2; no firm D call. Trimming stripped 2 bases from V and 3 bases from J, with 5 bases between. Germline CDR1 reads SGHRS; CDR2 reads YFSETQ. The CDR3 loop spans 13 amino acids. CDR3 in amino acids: CASSFQDTGELFF. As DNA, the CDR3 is TGCGCCAGCAGCTTTCAGGACACCGGGGAGCTGTTTTTT.

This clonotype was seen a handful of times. The CDR3 loop reads CASSYLEGTDTQYF. The CDR3 DNA follows: TGTGCCAGCAGTTATTTGGAGGGTACAGATACGCAGTATTTT. The chain links TRBV6-5 to TRBJ2-3; D perhaps matches TRBD2 (6 bases). The CDR3 runs to 14 residues. The germline V gene has CDR1 MNHEY and CDR2 SVGAGI. V was trimmed by 3 bases and J by 3 bases, leaving 10 bases between them.

The CDR3 is CASNGANVLTF. The CDR3 DNA reads as TGTGCCAGCAATGGGGCCAACGTCCTGACTTTC. The rearrangement links TRBV7-9 to TRBJ2-6; D gene uncertain. This CDR3 region has 11 residues. Per the germline V gene, CDR1 is SEHNR and CDR2 is FQNEAQ (reference sequence). V was trimmed by 7 bases and J by 3 bases, leaving 1 base between them.

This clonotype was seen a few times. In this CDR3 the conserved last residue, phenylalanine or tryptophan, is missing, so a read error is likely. Here the CDR3 DNA reads TGTGCCAGCAGCTCCCTGGACAGTATGGGCAATGAGCAGTTCCTC. This gives the protein CASSSLDSMGNEQFL. The chain employs TRBV5-6 and TRBJ2-5; maybe TRBD1 (6 bases). The better agreement between TRBJ2-1 and the DNA end casts doubt on the J call. CDR3 length equals 15 residues. Per the germline V gene, CDR1 is SGHDT and CDR2 is YYEEEE.

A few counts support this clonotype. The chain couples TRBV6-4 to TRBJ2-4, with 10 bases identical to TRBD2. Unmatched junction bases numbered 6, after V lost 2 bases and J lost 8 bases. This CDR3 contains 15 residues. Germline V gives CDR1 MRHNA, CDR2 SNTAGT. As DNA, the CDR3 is TGTGCCAGCAGTGACAGGGGACTAGCGTCGGACATTCAGTACTTC. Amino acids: CASSDRGLASDIQYF.

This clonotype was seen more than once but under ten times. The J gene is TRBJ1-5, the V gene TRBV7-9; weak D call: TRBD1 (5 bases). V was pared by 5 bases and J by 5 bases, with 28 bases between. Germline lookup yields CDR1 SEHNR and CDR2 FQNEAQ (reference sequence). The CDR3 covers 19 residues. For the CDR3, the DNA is TGTGCCAGCAGCCCACACACCAGAAGAGGGGTTAAGGAGTATCAGCCCCAGCATTTT. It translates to CASSPHTRRGVKEYQPQHF.

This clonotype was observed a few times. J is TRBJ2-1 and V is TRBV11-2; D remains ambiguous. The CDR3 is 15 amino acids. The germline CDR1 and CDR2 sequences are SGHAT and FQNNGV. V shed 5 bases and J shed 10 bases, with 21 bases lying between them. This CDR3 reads CASSPGPLGSVEQFF. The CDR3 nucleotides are TGTGCCAGCAGCCCAGGCCCCCTAGGATCGGTAGAGCAGTTCTTC.

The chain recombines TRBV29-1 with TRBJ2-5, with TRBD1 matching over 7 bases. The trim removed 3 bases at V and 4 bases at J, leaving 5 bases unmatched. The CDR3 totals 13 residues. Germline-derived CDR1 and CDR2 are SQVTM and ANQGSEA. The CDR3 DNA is TGCAGCGTTGAGCAGGGGGATATAGAGACCCAGTACTTC. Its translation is CSVEQGDIETQYF.

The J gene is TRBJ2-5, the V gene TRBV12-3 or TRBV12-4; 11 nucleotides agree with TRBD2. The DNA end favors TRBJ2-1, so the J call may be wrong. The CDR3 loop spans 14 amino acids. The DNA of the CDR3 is TGTGCCAGCAGAATGGGACTAGCGGCCAATGAGCAGTTCTTC. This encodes CASRMGLAANEQFF.

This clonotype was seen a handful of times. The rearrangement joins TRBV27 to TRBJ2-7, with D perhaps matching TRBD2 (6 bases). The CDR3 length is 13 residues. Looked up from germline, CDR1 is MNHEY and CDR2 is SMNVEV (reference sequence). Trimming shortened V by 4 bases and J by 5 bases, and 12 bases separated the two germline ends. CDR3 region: CASSWGEMNEQYF. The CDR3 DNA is TGTGCCAGCAGTTGGGGGGAGATGAACGAGCAGTACTTC.

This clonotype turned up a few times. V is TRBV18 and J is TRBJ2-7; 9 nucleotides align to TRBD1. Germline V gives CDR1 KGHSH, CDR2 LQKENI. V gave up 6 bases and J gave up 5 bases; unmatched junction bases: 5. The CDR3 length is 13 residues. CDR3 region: CASSGQGMDEQYF. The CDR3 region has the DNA TGTGCCAGCTCGGGACAGGGTATGGACGAGCAGTACTTC.

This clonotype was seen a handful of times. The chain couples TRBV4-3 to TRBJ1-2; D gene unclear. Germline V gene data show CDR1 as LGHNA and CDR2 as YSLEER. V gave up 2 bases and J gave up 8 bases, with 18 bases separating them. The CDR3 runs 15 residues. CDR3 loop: CASSQLPGAPLGYTF. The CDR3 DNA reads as TGCGCCAGCAGCCAACTGCCTGGAGCCCCCTTGGGCTACACCTTC.

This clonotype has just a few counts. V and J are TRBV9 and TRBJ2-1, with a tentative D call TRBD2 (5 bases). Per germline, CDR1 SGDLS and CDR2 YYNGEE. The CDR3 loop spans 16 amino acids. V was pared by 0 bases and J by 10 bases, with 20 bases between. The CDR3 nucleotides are TGTGCCAGCAGCGTAGACAACGGGATGGCTCTCATCGAGCAGTTCTTC. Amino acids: CASSVDNGMALIEQFF. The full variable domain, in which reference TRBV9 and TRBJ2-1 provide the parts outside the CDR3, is DSGVTQTPKHLITATGQRVTLRCSPRSGDLSVYWYQQSLDQGLQFLIQYYNGEERAKGNILERFSAQQFPDLHSELNLSSLELGDSALYFCASSVDNGMALIEQFFGPGTRLTVL.

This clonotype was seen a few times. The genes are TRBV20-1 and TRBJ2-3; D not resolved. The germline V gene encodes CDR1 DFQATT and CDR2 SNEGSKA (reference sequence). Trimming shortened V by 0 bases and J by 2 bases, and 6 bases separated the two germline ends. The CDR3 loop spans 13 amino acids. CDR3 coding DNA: TGCAGTGCTAGAGATCTCAACACAGATACGCAGTATTTT. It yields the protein CSARDLNTDTQYF.

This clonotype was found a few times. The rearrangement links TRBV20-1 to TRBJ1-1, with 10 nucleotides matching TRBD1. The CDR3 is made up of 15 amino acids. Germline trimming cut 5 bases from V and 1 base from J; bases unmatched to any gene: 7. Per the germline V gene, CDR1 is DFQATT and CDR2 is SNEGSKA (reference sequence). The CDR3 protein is CSAWGGDRGNTEAFF. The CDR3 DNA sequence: TGCAGTGCTTGGGGGGGGGACAGGGGGAACACTGAAGCTTTCTTT.

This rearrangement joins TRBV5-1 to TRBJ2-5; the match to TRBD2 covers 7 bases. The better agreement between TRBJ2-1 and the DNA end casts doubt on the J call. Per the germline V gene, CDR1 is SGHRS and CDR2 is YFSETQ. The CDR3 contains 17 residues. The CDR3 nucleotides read TGCGCCAGCAGCTTGTGGACCCTAGCGGACTCCTACAATGAGCAGTTCTTC. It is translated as CASSLWTLADSYNEQFF.

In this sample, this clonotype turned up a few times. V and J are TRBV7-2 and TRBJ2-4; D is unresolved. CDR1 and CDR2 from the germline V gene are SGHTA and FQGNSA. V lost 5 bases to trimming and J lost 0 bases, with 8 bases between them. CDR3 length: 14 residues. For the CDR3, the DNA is TGTGCCAGCAGCCGCCTTGAAGCCAAAAACATTCAGTACTTC. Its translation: CASSRLEAKNIQYF. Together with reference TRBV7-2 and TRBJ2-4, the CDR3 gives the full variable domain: GAGVSQSPSNKVTEKGKDVELRCDPISGHTALYWYRQSLGQGLEFLIYFQGNSAPDKSGLPSDRFSAERTGGSVSTLTIQRTQQEDSAVYLCASSRLEAKNIQYFGAGTRLSVL.

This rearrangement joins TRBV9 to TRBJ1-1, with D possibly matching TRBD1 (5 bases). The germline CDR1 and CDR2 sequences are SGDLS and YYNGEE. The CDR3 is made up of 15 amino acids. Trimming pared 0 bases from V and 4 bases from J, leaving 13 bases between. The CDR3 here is CASSVDPQGATEAFF. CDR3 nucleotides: TGTGCCAGCAGCGTAGACCCCCAGGGAGCCACTGAAGCTTTCTTT.

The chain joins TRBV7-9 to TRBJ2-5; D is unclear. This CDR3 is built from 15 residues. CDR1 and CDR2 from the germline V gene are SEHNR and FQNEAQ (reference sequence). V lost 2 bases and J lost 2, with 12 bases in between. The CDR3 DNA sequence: TGTGCCAGCAGCTTAAGTGGTTACAGACAAGAGACCCAGTACTTC. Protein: CASSLSGYRQETQYF.

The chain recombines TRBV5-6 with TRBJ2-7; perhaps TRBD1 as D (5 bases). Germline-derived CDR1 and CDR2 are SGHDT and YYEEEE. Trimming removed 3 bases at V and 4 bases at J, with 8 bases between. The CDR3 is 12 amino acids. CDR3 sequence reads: CASSWQGYEQYF. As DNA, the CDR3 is TGTGCCAGCAGCTGGCAGGGTTACGAGCAGTACTTC.

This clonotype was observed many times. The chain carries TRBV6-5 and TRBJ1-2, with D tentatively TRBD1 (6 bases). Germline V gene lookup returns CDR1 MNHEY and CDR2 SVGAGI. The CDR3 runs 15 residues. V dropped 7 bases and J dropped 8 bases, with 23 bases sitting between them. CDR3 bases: TGTGCCAGCAAGGAGGAACAGGGCATTGGGAAGGGCTACACCTTC. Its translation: CASKEEQGIGKGYTF.